This TCR beta chain was captured in a study of preoperative IRX-2 immunotherapy in early breast cancer. Germline CDR1 reads MNHEY; CDR2 reads SMNVEV (reference sequence). This CDR3 contains 14 residues. The J segment lost 3 bases and the V segment lost 6 bases, leaving 7 bases of the junction unmatched. Treatment meaning: preoperative locoregional IRX-2 cytokine immunotherapy. Produced via immunoSEQ multiplex PCR; TCRdb's table is partial and in-frame only. Here the sample spans about 62,000 clones, roughly 94% being singletons. This chain connects TRBV27 to TRBJ2-7; 8 bases fit TRBD1. This receptor was taken from a human donor with breast cancer. The specimen was taken from a patient treated with IRX-2 immunotherapy. CDR3 bases: TGTGCCAGCAGCCGGGACAGGAAGCTCTACGAGCAGTACTTC. Its translation is CASSRDRKLYEQYF.